These 10 T cell receptor beta chains share one sample of origin, sequenced in a study of control samples from healthy donors and cancer patients. The method was immunoSEQ multiplex PCR; TCRdb's version includes in-frame clones alone and lacks a portion of them. The sample carries 150,000 to 200,000 clones, 90% to 95% recorded once. Specimen: blood. The receptor source for this set is a man aged 30-40 years in good health.

The rearrangement uses TRBV5-1 and TRBJ1-3, with a weak D call TRBD1 (5 bases). CDR1 and CDR2 from the germline V gene are SGHRS and YFSETQ. This CDR3 has 15 residues. V was trimmed by 2 bases and J by 3 bases, leaving 12 bases between them. In DNA, the CDR3 is TGCGCCAGCAGCTTAGTAACAGGAGGTGGAAACACCATATATTTT. Translated: CASSLVTGGGNTIYF.

This clone was seen once. The chain joins TRBV6-5 to TRBJ2-3, with D possibly TRBD1 on 5 matching bases. CDR1 and CDR2 (germline): MNHEY, SVGAGI. The CDR3 is made up of 14 amino acids. Trimming left V 6 bases short and J 4 bases short, with 14 bases between. As DNA, the CDR3 is TGTGCCAGCAGATGGGGCAGGACGGCAGATACGCAGTATTTT. Translating it yields CASRWGRTADTQYF.

The chain combines TRBV4-2 with TRBJ2-6; 8 bases are a match to TRBD2. The CDR3 runs 16 residues. Germline trimming cut 2 bases from V and 0 bases from J; bases unmatched to any gene: 0. Per the germline V gene, CDR1 is LGHNA and CDR2 is YNFKEQ. In nucleotides, the CDR3 is TGTGCCAGCAGCCAAACTAGCGGCTCTGGGGCCAACGTCCTGACTTTC. Its translation: CASSQTSGSGANVLTF.

The chain uses TRBV10-3 and TRBJ2-2; 8 positions match TRBD1. This CDR3 has 17 amino acids. V trimming: 10 bases; J trimming: 0 bases; junction bases outside the gene matches: 13. The germline CDR1 and CDR2 sequences are ENHRY and SYGVKD. The CDR3 bases are TGTGCCACTTCGGGGGCAGGGGGCGATTCGAACACCGGGGAGCTGTTTTTT. Its protein product is CATSGAGGDSNTGELFF.

J is TRBJ1-2 and V is TRBV6-2 or TRBV6-3; D gene uncertain. Germline V gene data show CDR1 as MNHEY and CDR2 as SVGEGT. Trimming cost V 5 bases and J 2 bases, with 12 bases left between them. CDR3 length equals 14 residues. CDR3 residues: CASSPETENYGYTF. Here the CDR3 DNA reads TGTGCCAGCAGTCCGGAGACCGAAAACTATGGCTACACCTTC.

The chain combines TRBV3-1 (or the pseudogene TRBV3-2) with TRBJ1-4; no clear D. The CDR3 is 18 residues long. Trimming stripped 0 bases from V and 3 bases from J, with 17 bases between. Germline loops: CDR1 LGHDT, CDR2 YNNKEL (reference sequence). This chain's CDR3 is CASSQDPPAPVANEKLFF. For the CDR3, the DNA is TGTGCCAGCAGCCAAGATCCCCCGGCCCCGGTAGCTAATGAAAAACTGTTTTTT.

V gene TRBV5-1 combines with J gene TRBJ1-3; no firm D call. The CDR3 extends over 15 amino acids. CDR1 and CDR2 (germline): SGHRS, YFSETQ. Trimming cost V 4 bases and J 4 bases, with 15 bases left between them. As DNA, the CDR3 is TGCGCCAGCAGCCCCCGCTCTCGGGAAGGAAACACCATATATTTT. Amino acids: CASSPRSREGNTIYF.

The V and J genes are TRBV11-2 and TRBJ2-2, with D hard to call. With 5 bases removed from V and 2 bases from J, the gap between germline ends came to 9 bases. Germline V gene data show CDR1 as SGHAT and CDR2 as FQNNGV. This CDR3 spans 14 amino acids. CDR3 sequence: CASSTRVNTGELFF. For the CDR3, the DNA is TGTGCCAGCAGCACCCGGGTTAACACCGGGGAGCTGTTTTTT.

The chain carries TRBV12-3 or TRBV12-4 and TRBJ1-1, with a tentative D call TRBD1 (5 bases). V was clipped by 6 bases and J by 10 bases, with 15 bases between them. The CDR3 is 12 residues long. CDR3 protein: CASSLEGRGAFF. The CDR3 coding sequence is TGTGCCAGCAGCCTCGAGGGGAGGGGAGCTTTCTTT.

The rearrangement uses TRBV19 and TRBJ1-2; 8 bases agree with TRBD1. The V segment lost 7 bases and the J segment 4 bases; nucleotides outside the gene matches: 8. The germline V gene has CDR1 LNHDA and CDR2 SQIVND (reference sequence). The CDR3 has 14 residues. The CDR3 reads CASTRQGTSYGYTF. DNA of the CDR3: TGTGCCAGTACCAGACAGGGGACATCCTATGGCTACACCTTC.